The subject of this entry is one TCR beta chain. This entry belongs to a study of blood T cells in healthy people across ages. A second PCR, run for about 6 to 12 cycles, used a sample-barcoded 5' primer plus a J-beta primer mix. TCRdb independently ran MiXCR on the 5' RACE reads; one entry per CDR3 protein. This table has 1 million or so distinct CDR3 sequences, 40% to 45% appearing once. The CDR3 is made up of 11 amino acids. CDR1 and CDR2 (germline): SGHDT, YYEEEE. V lost 4 bases, J lost 9 bases, and 8 bases lay in between. Sequencing input: blood. This clonotype was sampled from a woman aged 55-70 years in good health. The chain employs TRBV5-6 and TRBJ2-1, with D possibly matching TRBD2 (6 bases). CDR3 protein: CASSTSIEQFF. For the CDR3, the DNA is TGTGCCAGCAGCACTAGCATTGAGCAGTTCTTC.